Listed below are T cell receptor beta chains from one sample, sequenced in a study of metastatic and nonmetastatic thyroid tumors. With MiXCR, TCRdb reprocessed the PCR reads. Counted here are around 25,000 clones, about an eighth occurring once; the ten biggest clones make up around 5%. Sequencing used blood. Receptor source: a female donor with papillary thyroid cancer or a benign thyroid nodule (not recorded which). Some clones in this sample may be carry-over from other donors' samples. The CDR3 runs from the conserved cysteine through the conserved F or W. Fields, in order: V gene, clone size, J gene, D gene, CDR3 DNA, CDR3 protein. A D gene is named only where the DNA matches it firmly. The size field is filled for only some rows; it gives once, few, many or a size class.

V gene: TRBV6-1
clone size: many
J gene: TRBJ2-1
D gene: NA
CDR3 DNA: TGTGCCAGCAGTGAACCGACTAGGCACAATGAGCAGTTCTTC
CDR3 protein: CASSEPTRHNEQFF

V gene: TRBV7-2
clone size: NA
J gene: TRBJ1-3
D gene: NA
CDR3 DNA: TGTGCCAGCACACGGGACACCAGAAACACCATATATTTT
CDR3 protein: CASTRDTRNTIYF

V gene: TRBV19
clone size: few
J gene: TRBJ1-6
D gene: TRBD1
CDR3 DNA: TGTGCCAGTAGAGCCTGGGGACAGAGGCCGGTGCCCCTCCACTTT
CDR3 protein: CASRAWGQRPVPLHF

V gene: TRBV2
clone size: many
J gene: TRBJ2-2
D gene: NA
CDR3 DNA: TGTGCCAGCACGCCGGACAGATACACCGGGGAGCTGTTTTTT
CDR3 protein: CASTPDRYTGELFF

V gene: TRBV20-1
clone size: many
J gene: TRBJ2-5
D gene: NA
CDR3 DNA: TGCAGTGCTAGAGTGGGGAGGGGGGGAGAGACCCAGTACTTC
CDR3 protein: CSARVGRGGETQYF

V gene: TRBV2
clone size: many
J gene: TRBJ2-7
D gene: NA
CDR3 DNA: TGTGCCAGCACCCAAGGGGCGGGAACATCGGGGGAGCAGTACTTC
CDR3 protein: CASTQGAGTSGEQYF

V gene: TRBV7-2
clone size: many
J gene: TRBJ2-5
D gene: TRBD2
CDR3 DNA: TGTGCCAGCAGCTTATCAGCGGGAGCACAAGAGACCCAGTACTTC
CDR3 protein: CASSLSAGAQETQYF

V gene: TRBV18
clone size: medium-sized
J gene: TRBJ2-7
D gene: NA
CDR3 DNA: TGTGCCAGCTCACCCCGGGACCGGGCCTACGAGCAGTACTTC
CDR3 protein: CASSPRDRAYEQYF

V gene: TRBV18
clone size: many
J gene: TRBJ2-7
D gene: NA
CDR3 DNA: TGTGCCAGCTCACCCCTGCCTTCCTACGAGCAGTACTTC
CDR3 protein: CASSPLPSYEQYF

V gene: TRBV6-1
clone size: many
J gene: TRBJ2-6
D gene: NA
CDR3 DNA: TGTGCCAGCAGTACGGGGATCGGGGCCAACGTCCTGACTTTC
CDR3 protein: CASSTGIGANVLTF

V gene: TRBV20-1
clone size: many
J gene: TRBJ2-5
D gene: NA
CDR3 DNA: TGCAGTGCTAGAGTATGGCCGGAGACCCAGTACTTC
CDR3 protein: CSARVWPETQYF

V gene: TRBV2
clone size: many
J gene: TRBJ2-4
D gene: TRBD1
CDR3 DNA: TGTGCCAGCAGAGCAGGGGGCGCTAACAAAAACATTCAGTACTTC
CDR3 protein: CASRAGGANKNIQYF

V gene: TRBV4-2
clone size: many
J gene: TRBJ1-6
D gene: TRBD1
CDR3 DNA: TGTGCCAGCAGCCAAGCGTTTGGCAGGGGGCATTCACCCCTCCACTTT
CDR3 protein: CASSQAFGRGHSPLHF

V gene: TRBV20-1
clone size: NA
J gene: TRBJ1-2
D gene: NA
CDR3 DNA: TGCAGTCCAAGAACTGGAGCTAACTATGGCTACACCTTC
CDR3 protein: CSPRTGANYGYTF

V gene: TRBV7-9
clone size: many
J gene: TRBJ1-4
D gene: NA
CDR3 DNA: TGTGCCAGCAGCTCTCTCCTCATCGAAAAACTGTTTTTT
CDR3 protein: CASSSLLIEKLFF

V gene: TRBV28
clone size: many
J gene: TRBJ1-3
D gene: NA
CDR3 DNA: TGTGCCAGCAGTGAGGACAGAAAATTGGGAAACACCATATATTTT
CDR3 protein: CASSEDRKLGNTIYF

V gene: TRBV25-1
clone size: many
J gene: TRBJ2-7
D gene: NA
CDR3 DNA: TGTGCCAGCAGTGAATCAGGGACAACCGAGCAGTACTTC
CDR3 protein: CASSESGTTEQYF

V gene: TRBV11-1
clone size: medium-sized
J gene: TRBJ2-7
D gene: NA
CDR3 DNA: TGTGCCAGCAGCGGATCGGTCGCCTACGAGCAGTACTTC
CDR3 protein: CASSGSVAYEQYF

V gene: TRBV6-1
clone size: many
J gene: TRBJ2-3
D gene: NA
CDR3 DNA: TGTGCCAGCAGTGAGAGAAGCCGGTGGAGCACAGATACGCAGTATTTT
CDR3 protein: CASSERSRWSTDTQYF

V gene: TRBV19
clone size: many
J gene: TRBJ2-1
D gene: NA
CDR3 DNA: TGTGCCACCCGACAGGGAGGATTGGGTGAGCAGTTCTTC
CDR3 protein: CATRQGGLGEQFF

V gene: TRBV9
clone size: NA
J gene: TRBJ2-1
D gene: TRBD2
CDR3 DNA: TGTGCCAGCTCCTGGCGGGAGGGGGGGGATGAGCAGTTCTTC
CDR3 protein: CASSWREGGDEQFF

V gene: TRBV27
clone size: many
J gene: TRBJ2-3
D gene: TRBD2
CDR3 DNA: TGTGCCAGCAGTCAGGGACTAGCGGGAGGACCATACTATTTT
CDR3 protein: CASSQGLAGGPYYF

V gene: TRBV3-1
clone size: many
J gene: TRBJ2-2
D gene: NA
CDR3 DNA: TGTGCCAGCAGCCAAGGGGGGAGGAACACCGGGGAGCTGTTTTTT
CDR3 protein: CASSQGGRNTGELFF

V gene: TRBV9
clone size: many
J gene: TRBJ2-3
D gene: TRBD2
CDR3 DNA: TGTGCCAGCAGCCCAGGTGCGGGAGATCCCCTCGATACGCAGTATTTT
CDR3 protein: CASSPGAGDPLDTQYF

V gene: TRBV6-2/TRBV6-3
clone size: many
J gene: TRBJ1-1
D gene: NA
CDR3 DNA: TGTGCCAGCAGCCGAGGGGACACTGAAGCTTTCTTT
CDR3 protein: CASSRGDTEAFF

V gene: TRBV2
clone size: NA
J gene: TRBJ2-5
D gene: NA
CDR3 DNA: TGTGCCAGCAGTGACCTACAAGAGACCCAGTACTTC
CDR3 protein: CASSDLQETQYF

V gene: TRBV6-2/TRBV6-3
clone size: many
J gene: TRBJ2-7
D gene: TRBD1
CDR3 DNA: TGTGCCAGCAGATCCGGGACAGGGAACTACGAGCAGTACTTC
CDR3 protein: CASRSGTGNYEQYF

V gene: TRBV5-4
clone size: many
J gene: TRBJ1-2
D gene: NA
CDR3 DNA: TGTGCCAGCAGCTTCGGGCAGGCGAGCTATGGCTACACCTTC
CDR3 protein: CASSFGQASYGYTF

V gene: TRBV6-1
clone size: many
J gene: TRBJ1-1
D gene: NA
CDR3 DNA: TGTGCCAGCAGTCTACAGGGAACCGCTGAAGCTTTCTTT
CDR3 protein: CASSLQGTAEAFF

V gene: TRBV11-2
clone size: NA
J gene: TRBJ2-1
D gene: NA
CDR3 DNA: TGTGCCAGCACCCGGGAGCTGATAGACAGTGAGCAGTTCTTC
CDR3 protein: CASTRELIDSEQFF

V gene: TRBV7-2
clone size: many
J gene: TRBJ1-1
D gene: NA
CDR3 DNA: TGTGCCAGCAGCTTAATAGGGAACACTGAAGCTTTCTTT
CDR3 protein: CASSLIGNTEAFF

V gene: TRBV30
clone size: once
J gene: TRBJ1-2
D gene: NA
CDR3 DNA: TGTGCCTGGAGCGAGACAGTCAACTATGGCTACACCTTC
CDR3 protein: CAWSETVNYGYTF

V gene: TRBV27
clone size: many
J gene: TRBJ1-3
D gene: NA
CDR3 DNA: TGTGCCAGCAGTTTATCGGCAGCCTCCAGAAACACCATATATTTT
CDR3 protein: CASSLSAASRNTIYF

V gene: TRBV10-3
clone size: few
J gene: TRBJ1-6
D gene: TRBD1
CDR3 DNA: TGTGCCATCAGTCCCTCGGCAGGGGGGAATTCACACCTCCACTTT
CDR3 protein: CAISPSAGGNSHLHF

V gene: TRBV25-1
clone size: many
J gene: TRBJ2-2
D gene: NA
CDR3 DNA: TGTGCCAGCAGCCCAAGGGGGGAGGGCCGGTTCGGGGAGCTGTTTTTT
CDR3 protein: CASSPRGEGRFGELFF

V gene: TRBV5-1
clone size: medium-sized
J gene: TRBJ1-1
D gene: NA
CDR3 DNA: TGCGCCAGCAGCTTTGAGGGACAAAGATCCACTGAAGCTTTCTTT
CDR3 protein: CASSFEGQRSTEAFF

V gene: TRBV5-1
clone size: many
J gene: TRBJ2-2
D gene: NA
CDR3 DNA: TGCGCCAGCAAAAGGGGCACGTCAGGGCCCACCGGGGAGCTGTTTTTT
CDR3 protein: CASKRGTSGPTGELFF

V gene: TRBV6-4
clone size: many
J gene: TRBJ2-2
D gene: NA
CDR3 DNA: TGTGCCAGCAGTGACCCGGGCGTCGGGGAGCTGTTTTTT
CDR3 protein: CASSDPGVGELFF

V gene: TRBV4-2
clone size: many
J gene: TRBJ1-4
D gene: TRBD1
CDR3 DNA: TGTGCCAGCAGCCAACTCTCCGGGACAGGTGATGAAAAACTGTTTTTT
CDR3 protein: CASSQLSGTGDEKLFF

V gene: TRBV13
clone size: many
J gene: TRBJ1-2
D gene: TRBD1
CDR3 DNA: TGTGCCAGCAGCAGTGGGGGCGCCTCTAACAGGGGAGCTTACTATGGCTACACCTTC
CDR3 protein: CASSSGGASNRGAYYGYTF

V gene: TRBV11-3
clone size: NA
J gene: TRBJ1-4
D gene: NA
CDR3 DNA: TGTGCCAGCAGCTTAGCCTGGGCTCCTACCGGCGAAAAACTGTTTTTT
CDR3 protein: CASSLAWAPTGEKLFF

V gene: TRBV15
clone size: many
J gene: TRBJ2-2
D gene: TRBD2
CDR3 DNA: TGTGCCACCAGCAGAGGGACTAGCGGCGCCGGGGAGCTGTTTTTT
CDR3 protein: CATSRGTSGAGELFF

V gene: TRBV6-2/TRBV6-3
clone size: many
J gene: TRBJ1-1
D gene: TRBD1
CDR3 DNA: TGTGCCAGCACCTACCAGGGGGTAAACACTGAAGCTTTCTTT
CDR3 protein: CASTYQGVNTEAFF

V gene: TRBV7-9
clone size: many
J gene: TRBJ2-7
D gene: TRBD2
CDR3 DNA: TGTGCCAGCAGCCCCCGCGGGGGGTTAAACTACGAGCAGTACTTC
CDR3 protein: CASSPRGGLNYEQYF

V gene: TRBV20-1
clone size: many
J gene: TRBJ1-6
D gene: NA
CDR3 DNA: TGCAGTGCTAGCCTTTCGACACGGGTCGGTTCACCCCTCCACTTT
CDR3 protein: CSASLSTRVGSPLHF

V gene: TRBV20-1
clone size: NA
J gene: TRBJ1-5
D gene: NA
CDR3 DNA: TGCAGTGCTAGAGGGGGGGATCAGCCCCAGCATTTT
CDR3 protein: CSARGGDQPQHF

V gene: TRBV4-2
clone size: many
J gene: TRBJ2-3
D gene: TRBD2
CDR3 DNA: TGTGCCAGCAGCCAAGGTGCGCTAGCGGTAGCAGATACGCAGTATTTT
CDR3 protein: CASSQGALAVADTQYF

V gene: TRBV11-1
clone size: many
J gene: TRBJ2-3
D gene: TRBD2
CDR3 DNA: TGTGCCAGCAGCCGCATTAGCGGGAGGGCGGTCGATACGCAGTATTTT
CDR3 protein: CASSRISGRAVDTQYF

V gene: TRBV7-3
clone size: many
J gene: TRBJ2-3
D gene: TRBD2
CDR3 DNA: TGTGCCAGCAGCCAGGGAGGGCCCCTGTCAGATACGCAGTATTTT
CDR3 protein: CASSQGGPLSDTQYF

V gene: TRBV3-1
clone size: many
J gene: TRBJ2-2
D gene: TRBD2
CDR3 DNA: TGTGCCAGCAAGGTGGCGGGAGCCGGGGAGCTGTTTTTT
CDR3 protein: CASKVAGAGELFF

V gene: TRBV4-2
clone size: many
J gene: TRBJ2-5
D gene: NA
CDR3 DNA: TGTGCCAGCAGCGGGTCGGATCAAGAGACCCAGTACTTC
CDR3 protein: CASSGSDQETQYF

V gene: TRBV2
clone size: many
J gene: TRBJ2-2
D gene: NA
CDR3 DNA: TGTGCCAGCCATGGCCTTCTCGGAGACGCGAACACCGGGGAGCTGTTTTTT
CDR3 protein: CASHGLLGDANTGELFF

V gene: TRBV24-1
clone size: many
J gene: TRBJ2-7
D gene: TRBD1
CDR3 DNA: TGTGCCACCAGTGATTCCCGGACAGGGGTGATTCCCTACGAGCAGTACTTC
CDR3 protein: CATSDSRTGVIPYEQYF